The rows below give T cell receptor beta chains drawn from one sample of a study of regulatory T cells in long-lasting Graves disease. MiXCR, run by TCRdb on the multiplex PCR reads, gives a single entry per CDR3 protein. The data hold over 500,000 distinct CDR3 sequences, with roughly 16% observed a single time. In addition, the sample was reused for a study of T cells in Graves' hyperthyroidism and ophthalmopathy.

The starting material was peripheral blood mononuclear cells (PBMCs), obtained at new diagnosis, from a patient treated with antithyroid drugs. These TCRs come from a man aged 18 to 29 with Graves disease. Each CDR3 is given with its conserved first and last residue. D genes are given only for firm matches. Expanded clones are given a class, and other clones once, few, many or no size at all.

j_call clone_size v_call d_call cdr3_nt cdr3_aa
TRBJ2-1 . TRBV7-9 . TGTGTCAGCAGCCGTACAGGGAGCTCCTACAATGAGCAGTTCTTC CVSSRTGSSYNEQFF
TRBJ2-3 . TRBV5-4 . TGTGCCAGCAGCCCCGAGACTCGACGCACAGATACGCAGTATTTT CASSPETRRTDTQYF
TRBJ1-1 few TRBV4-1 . TGCGCCAGCAGCCAAGATTGGCCCGGGAACACTGAAGCTTTCTTT CASSQDWPGNTEAFF
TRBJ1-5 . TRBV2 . TGTGCCAGCAACTCGGGGAATCAGCCCCAGCATTTT CASNSGNQPQHF
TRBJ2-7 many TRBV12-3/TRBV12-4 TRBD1 TGTGCCAGCACCCAACAGGGGAGAGTGAGAGAGCAGTACTTC CASTQQGRVREQYF
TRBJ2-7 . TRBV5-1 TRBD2 TGCGCCAGCCAGCGGGAGGGCCTCGGTGATGAGCAGTACTTC CASQREGLGDEQYF
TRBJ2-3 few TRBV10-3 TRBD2 TGTGCCATCAGTTGGGGACTAGCGGGAGGGCCGGACACAGATACGCAGTATTTT CAISWGLAGGPDTDTQYF
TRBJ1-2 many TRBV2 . TGTGCCAGCAGTGAAGCGCGACAGAACTATGGCTACACCTTC CASSEARQNYGYTF
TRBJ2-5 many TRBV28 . TGTGCCAGCAGTTCGGCTAGCGAGGAGACCCAGTACTTC CASSSASEETQYF
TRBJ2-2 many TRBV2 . TGTGCCAGCAGCGTCTACGGACTAAACACCGGGGAGCTGTTTTTT CASSVYGLNTGELFF
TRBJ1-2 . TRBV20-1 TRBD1 TGCAGTGCTAGAGTACGGGACAGGGGCTATGGCTACACCTTC CSARVRDRGYGYTF
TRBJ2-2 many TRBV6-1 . TGTGCCAGCAGCCCAGGACAGAGCGCGAACACCGGGGAGCTGTTTTTT CASSPGQSANTGELFF
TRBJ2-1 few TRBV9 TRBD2 TGTGCCAGCAGCGTAGCTCGGGCTAGCGGGGCGAGCTCCTACAATGAGCAGTTCTTC CASSVARASGASSYNEQFF
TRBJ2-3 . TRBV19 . TGTGCCAGTAGTATGGGTCGGGAGAGTTTCACAGATACGCAGTATTTT CASSMGRESFTDTQYF
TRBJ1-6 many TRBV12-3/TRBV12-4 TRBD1 TGTGCCAGCACCCTTTCCGGGACAGCAAATTCACCCCTCCACTTT CASTLSGTANSPLHF
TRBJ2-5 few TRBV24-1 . TGTGCCGCCGGAGGACGTAGCCAAGAGACCCAGTACTTC CAAGGRSQETQYF
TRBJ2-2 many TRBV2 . TGTGCCAGCAGTACCAGCGCGAACACCGGGGAGCTGTTTTTT CASSTSANTGELFF
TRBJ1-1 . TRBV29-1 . TGCAGCGTTGAAGAACCAGGGATGAACACTGAAGCTTTCTTT CSVEEPGMNTEAFF
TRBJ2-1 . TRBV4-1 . TGCGCCAGCAGCCGAGGGACAATCCTACCGGGGAATGAGCAGTTCTTC CASSRGTILPGNEQFF
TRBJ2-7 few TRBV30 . TGTGCCTGGAGGGTCAGGGGCTACGAGCAGTACTTC CAWRVRGYEQYF
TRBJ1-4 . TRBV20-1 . TGCAGTGCTAGAGACACTCACGGGGGGCGGGAAAAACTGTTTTTT CSARDTHGGREKLFF
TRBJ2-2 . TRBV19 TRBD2 TGTGCCAGTAGGACGACTAGCGGGAGTAACGGGGAGCTGTTTTTT CASRTTSGSNGELFF
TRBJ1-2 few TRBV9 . TGTGCCAGCAGCGTAGTTGGGGGGGACTATGGCTACACCTTC CASSVVGGDYGYTF
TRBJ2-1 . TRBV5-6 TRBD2 TGTGCCAGCAGTGTACCTCTAGCGGGAATTGAGCAGTTCTTC CASSVPLAGIEQFF
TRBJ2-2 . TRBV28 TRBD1 TGTGCCAGCAGTTTAAGGGGGGACAGGGGAACCGGGGAGCTGTTTTTT CASSLRGDRGTGELFF
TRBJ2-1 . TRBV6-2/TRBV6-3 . TGTGCCAGCAGCTCCGGGACTCCGATTCTCGATGAGCAGTTCTTC CASSSGTPILDEQFF
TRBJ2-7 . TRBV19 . TGTGCCAGTAGCCTCGGGACCCACGGCAGAGGCTACGAGCAGTACTTC CASSLGTHGRGYEQYF
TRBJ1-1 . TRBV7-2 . TGTGCCAGCAGCTTAACTAGGGAGAGCACTGAAGCTTTCTTT CASSLTRESTEAFF
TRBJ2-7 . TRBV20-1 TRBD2 TGCAGTGCTAGTTGGGGGGAGGGATCATACGAGCAGTACTTC CSASWGEGSYEQYF
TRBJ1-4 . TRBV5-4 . TGTGCCAGCAGCTCCGGACAGAATAATGAAAAACTGTTTTTT CASSSGQNNEKLFF
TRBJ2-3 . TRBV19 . TGTGCCAGTAGTTCTGAGGGCAGCACAGATACGCAGTATTTT CASSSEGSTDTQYF
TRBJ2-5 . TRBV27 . TGTGCCAGCAGTTCCGTTTTATTGAAAACTAAAGAGACCCAGTACTTC CASSSVLLKTKETQYF